Each of the 17 T cell receptor beta chains below was sequenced from the same sample in a study of blood T cell repertoires in COVID-19. Clones were sequenced by immunoSEQ multiplex PCR, and TCRdb holds only the in-frame ones, with some missing. The data show hundreds of thousands of clones, roughly 85% seen once. Sequenced sample: peripheral blood. Receptor source: a human donor in a cohort sampled during active COVID-19.

This clone was observed a few times. The chain couples TRBV5-1 to TRBJ1-1; D is undetermined. This CDR3 is built from 13 residues. V lost 4 bases and J 3 bases, leaving 10 bases between the germline ends. The germline gives CDR1 SGHRS, CDR2 YFSETQ. The CDR3 sequence: CASSTRVDTEAFF. CDR3 coding DNA: TGCGCCAGCAGCACCCGGGTCGACACTGAAGCTTTCTTT. Full variable domain (missing parts from reference TRBV5-1 and TRBJ1-1): KAGVTQTPRYLIKTRGQQVTLSCSPISGHRSVSWYQQTPGQGLQFLFEYFSETQRNKGNFPGRFSGRQFSNSRSEMNVSTLELGDSALYLCASSTRVDTEAFFGQGTRLTVV.

This chain links TRBV7-9 with TRBJ2-7; no firm D call. V dropped 5 bases and J dropped 5 bases, with 10 bases sitting between them. The CDR3 extends over 12 amino acids. The V gene's germline CDR1 is SEHNR and CDR2 FQNEAQ (reference sequence). The CDR3 DNA is TGTGCCAGCAGCGCTCCCCCAGACGAGCAGTACTTC. It codes for CASSAPPDEQYF.

The chain is built from TRBV2 and TRBJ1-1; D unresolved. CDR3 length: 13 residues. Trimming pared 9 bases from V and 0 bases from J, leaving 11 bases between. Germline V gene sequence: CDR1 SNHLY, CDR2 FYNNEI. In DNA form, the CDR3 reads TGTGCCAGTCTCACAGAGCTGAACACTGAAGCTTTCTTT. Translated, it gives CASLTELNTEAFF.

V gene TRBV3-1 (or the pseudogene TRBV3-2) combines with J gene TRBJ1-4; 9 bases align to TRBD1. Germline values: CDR1 LGHDT, CDR2 YNNKEL (reference sequence). J was trimmed by 5 bases and V by 4 bases; bases with no gene match: 8. The CDR3 is 16 amino acids. The CDR3 bases are TGTGCCAGCAGCCGACTACCCGGACAGGGGAATGAAAAACTGTTTTTT. Translated, it gives CASSRLPGQGNEKLFF.

The chain employs TRBV19 and TRBJ1-3, with 9 positions matching TRBD1. The V gene's germline CDR1 is LNHDA and CDR2 SQIVND (reference sequence). Trimming took 6 bases from V and 2 from J; bases not matched to a gene: 8. The CDR3 has 16 residues. CDR3: CASRRPRTGAGNTIYF. In nucleotides, the CDR3 is TGTGCCAGTAGGCGCCCACGGACAGGGGCTGGAAACACCATATATTTT.

In DNA form, the CDR3 reads TGTGCCAGCAGCCCTCATCGTCTTGGGGGGAGGCAGTTCTTC. Protein: CASSPHRLGGRQFF. This chain links TRBV9 with TRBJ2-1; tentative D call: TRBD2 (6 bases). CDR1 and CDR2 (germline): SGDLS, YYNGEE. Trimming removed 4 bases at V and 12 bases at J, with 20 bases between. There are 14 residues in the CDR3.

The chain has TRBV13 and TRBJ2-3; 13 bases match TRBD2. Trimming at V came to 3 bases and at J to 5 bases, leaving 5 bases not matched to a gene. In germline, CDR1 is PRHDT, CDR2 FYEKMQ (reference sequence). The CDR3 consists of 16 residues. The CDR3, as DNA: TGTGCCAGCAGCTTTGGACTAGCGGGAGTAAGAGATACGCAGTATTTT. This codes for CASSFGLAGVRDTQYF.

V is TRBV9 and J is TRBJ2-2; possibly TRBD1 for D (5 bases). Germline loops: CDR1 SGDLS, CDR2 YYNGEE. Trimming pared 0 bases from V and 7 bases from J, leaving 13 bases between. The CDR3 contains 15 residues. CDR3 in amino acids: CASSVEGRGSGELFF. CDR3 coding DNA: TGTGCCAGCAGCGTAGAAGGAAGGGGCAGCGGGGAGCTGTTTTTT.

The V call is TRBV11-1, the J call TRBJ2-5; possible D gene TRBD1, 6 bases. The CDR3 is made up of 15 amino acids. Germline values: CDR1 SGHAT, CDR2 FQDESV (reference sequence). Trimming took 3 bases from V and 4 from J, leaving 15 bases between them. For the CDR3, the DNA is TGTGCCAGCAGCTTCATGGACAGAACACGAGAGACCCAGTACTTC. Translating gives CASSFMDRTRETQYF.

This clone showed up just once. The V call is TRBV28, the J call TRBJ2-5, with D possibly TRBD2 on 6 matching bases. CDR1 and CDR2 from the germline V gene are MDHEN and SYDVKM. The CDR3 sequence is 12 residues long. V gave up 5 bases and J gave up 4 bases, with 8 bases separating them. This CDR3 is CASSPGRETQYF. The CDR3 DNA reads TGTGCCAGCAGTCCCGGGAGAGAGACCCAGTACTTC.

The chain combines TRBV28 with TRBJ2-3; D is perhaps TRBD2 (6 bases). The CDR3 has 12 residues. Germline V gene data show CDR1 as MDHEN and CDR2 as SYDVKM. With 8 bases removed from V and 5 bases from J, the gap between germline ends came to 11 bases. CDR3 loop: CASGDSVDTQYF. The CDR3 DNA reads TGTGCCAGCGGGGACTCTGTAGATACGCAGTATTTT.

This chain connects TRBV7-2 to TRBJ1-4; 11 bases align to TRBD1. CDR1 is SGHTA and CDR2 is FQGNSA in the germline V gene. Unmatched junction bases numbered 9, after V lost 5 bases and J lost 10 bases. The CDR3 covers 15 residues. In DNA form, the CDR3 reads TGTGCCAGCAGCCGGCAATCGGGACAGGGGGGAAAACTGTTTTTT. This codes for CASSRQSGQGGKLFF. The complete variable domain, with remaining parts taken from reference TRBV7-2 and TRBJ1-4, reads GAGVSQSPSNKVTEKGKDVELRCDPISGHTALYWYRQSLGQGLEFLIYFQGNSAPDKSGLPSDRFSAERTGGSVSTLTIQRTQQEDSAVYLCASSRQSGQGGKLFFGSGTQLSVL.

This sequence joins TRBV2 and TRBJ1-2; 9 bases fit TRBD1. Germline CDR1 is SNHLY and CDR2 is FYNNEI. V lost 6 bases and J lost 4; bases outside the gene matches: 12. The length of the CDR3 is 16 residues. CDR3 region: CASRKSGTGSLYGYTF. The CDR3, as DNA: TGTGCCAGCAGAAAATCCGGGACAGGGAGTCTCTATGGCTACACCTTC.

V gene TRBV9 combines with J gene TRBJ1-1; D gene unclear. V was cut by 0 bases and J by 1 base, with 7 bases left in between. The germline V gene encodes CDR1 SGDLS and CDR2 YYNGEE. This CDR3 is 14 amino acids long. CDR3 amino acids: CASSVGAGNTEAFF. The CDR3 DNA is TGTGCCAGCAGCGTAGGGGCCGGGAACACTGAAGCTTTCTTT.

The chain carries TRBV9 and TRBJ2-3, with D possibly matching TRBD2 (6 bases). V was cut by 3 bases and J by 2 bases, with 16 bases left in between. The germline CDR1 and CDR2 sequences are SGDLS and YYNGEE. CDR3 size: 16 residues. CDR3 region: CASSDLLGGFTDTQYF. CDR3 sequence (DNA): TGTGCCAGCAGCGACTTACTCGGGGGTTTCACAGATACGCAGTATTTT.

V gene TRBV5-1 combines with J gene TRBJ2-7; TRBD2 matches at 8 bases. This CDR3 is built from 15 residues. V was clipped by 4 bases and J by 0 bases; unmatched bases: 6. Germline CDR1 reads SGHRS; CDR2 reads YFSETQ. The CDR3 sequence: CASSRLAGTSYEQYF. CDR3 sequence (DNA): TGCGCCAGCAGCAGATTAGCGGGAACCTCCTACGAGCAGTACTTC.

A word on this clone: The same CDR3 can be traced to other DNA sequences in this sample. J is TRBJ2-7 and V is TRBV6-5, with TRBD1 matching over 9 bases. The V segment lost 0 bases and the J segment 3 bases; nucleotides outside the gene matches: 3. The germline CDR1 and CDR2 sequences are MNHEY and SVGAGI. The CDR3 runs to 15 residues. This chain's CDR3 is CASSYSRDRVYEQYF. The CDR3 DNA reads TGTGCCAGCAGTTACTCACGGGACAGGGTCTACGAGCAGTACTTC.